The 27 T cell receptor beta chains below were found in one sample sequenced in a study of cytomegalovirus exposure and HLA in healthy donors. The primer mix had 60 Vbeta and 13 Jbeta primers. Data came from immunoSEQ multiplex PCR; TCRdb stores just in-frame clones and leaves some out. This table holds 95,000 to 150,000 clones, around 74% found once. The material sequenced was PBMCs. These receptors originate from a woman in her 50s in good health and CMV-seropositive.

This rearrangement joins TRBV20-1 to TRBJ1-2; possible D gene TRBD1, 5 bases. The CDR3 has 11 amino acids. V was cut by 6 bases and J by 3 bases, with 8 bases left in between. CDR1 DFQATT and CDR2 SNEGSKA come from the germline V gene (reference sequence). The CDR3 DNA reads TGCAGTGCCAGGGCGGACTATGGCTACACCTTC. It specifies CSARADYGYTF.

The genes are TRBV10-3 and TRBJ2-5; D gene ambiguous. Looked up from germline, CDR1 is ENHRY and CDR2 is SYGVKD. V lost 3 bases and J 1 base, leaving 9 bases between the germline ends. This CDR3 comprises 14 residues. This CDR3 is CAISDGTAQETQYF. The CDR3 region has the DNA TGTGCCATCAGTGACGGTACAGCCCAAGAGACCCAGTACTTC.

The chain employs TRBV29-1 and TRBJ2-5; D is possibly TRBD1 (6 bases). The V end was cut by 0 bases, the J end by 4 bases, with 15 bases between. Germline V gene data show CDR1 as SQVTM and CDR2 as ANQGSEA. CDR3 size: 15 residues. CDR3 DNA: TGCAGCGTTGAAGATCTTAGGGACAACTTAGAGACCCAGTACTTC. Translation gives CSVEDLRDNLETQYF.

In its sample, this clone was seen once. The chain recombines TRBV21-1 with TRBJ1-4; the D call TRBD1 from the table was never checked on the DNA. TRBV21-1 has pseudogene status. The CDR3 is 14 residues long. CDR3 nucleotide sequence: TGTGCCAGCACCAAGACAGGGGGCGCAGAAAAACTGTTTTTT. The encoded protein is CASTKTGGAEKLFF.

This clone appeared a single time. The CDR3 loop reads CASSHLAGGGLRYNEQFF. Here the CDR3 DNA reads TGTGCCAGCAGCCACTTAGCGGGGGGCGGCCTTAGATACAATGAGCAGTTCTTC. The rearrangement links TRBV11-2 to TRBJ2-1; 10 bases match TRBD2. The CDR3 covers 18 residues. Germline V gene sequence: CDR1 SGHAT, CDR2 FQNNGV. The J segment lost 4 bases and the V segment lost 5 bases, leaving 14 bases of the junction unmatched.

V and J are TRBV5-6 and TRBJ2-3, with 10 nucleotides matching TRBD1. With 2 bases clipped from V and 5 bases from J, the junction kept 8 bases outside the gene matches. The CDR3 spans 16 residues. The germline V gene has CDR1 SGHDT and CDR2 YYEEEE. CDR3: CASSFKVTGGRDTQYF. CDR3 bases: TGTGCCAGCAGCTTTAAAGTGACAGGGGGCAGAGATACGCAGTATTTT.

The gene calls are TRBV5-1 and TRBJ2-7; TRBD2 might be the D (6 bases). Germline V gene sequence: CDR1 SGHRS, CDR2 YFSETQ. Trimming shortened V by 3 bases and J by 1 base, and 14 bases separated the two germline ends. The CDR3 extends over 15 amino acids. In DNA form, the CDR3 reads TGCGCCAGCAGCTCGACCGGGACTGCATCCTACGAGCAGTACTTC. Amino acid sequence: CASSSTGTASYEQYF.

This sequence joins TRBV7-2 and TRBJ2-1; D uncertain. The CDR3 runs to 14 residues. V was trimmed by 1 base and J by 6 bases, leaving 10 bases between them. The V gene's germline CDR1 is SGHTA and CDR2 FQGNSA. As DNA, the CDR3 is TGTGCCAGCAGCTTAGAGTGGCAGATCAATGAGCAGTTCTTC. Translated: CASSLEWQINEQFF.

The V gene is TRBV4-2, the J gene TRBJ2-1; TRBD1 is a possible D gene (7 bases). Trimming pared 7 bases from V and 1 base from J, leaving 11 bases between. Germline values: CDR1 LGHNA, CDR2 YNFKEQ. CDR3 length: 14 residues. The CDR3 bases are TGTGCCAGCAACCAGGGGGGTTCCTACAATGAGCAGTTCTTC. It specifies CASNQGGSYNEQFF.

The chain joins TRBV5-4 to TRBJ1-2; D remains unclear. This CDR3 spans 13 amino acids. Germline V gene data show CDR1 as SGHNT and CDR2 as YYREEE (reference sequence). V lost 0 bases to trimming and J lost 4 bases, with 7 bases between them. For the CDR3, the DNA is TGTGCCAGCAGCTTGGAAGCGGGCTATGGCTACACCTTC. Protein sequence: CASSLEAGYGYTF.

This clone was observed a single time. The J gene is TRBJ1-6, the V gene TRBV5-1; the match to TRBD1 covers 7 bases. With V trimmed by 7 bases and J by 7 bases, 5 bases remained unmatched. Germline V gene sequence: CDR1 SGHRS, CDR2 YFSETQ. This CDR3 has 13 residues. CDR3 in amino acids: CASRGTENSPLHF. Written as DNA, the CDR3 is TGCGCCAGCCGGGGGACAGAAAATTCACCCCTCCACTTT.

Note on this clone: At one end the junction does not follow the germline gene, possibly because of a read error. CDR3 protein: CSSSLGQGRNTIYF. The CDR3 DNA sequence: TGTTCCAGCAGCCTTGGACAGGGGCGAAACACCATATATTTT. The J gene is TRBJ1-3, the V gene TRBV7-9, with TRBD1 matching 9 bases. There are 14 residues in the CDR3. Germline CDR1 and CDR2: SEHNR and FQNEAQ (reference sequence).

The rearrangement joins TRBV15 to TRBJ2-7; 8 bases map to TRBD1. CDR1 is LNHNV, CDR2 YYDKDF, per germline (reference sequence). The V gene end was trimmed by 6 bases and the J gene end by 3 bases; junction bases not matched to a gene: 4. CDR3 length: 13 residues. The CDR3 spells CATRSGGGYEQYF. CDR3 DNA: TGTGCCACCAGGTCAGGGGGCGGCTACGAGCAGTACTTC.

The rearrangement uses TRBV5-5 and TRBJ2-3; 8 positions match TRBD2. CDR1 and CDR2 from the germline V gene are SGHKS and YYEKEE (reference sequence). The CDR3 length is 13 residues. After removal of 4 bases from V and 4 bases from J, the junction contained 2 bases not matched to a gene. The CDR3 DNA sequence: TGTGCCAGCAGCAGGCGGGGGGCAGATACGCAGTATTTT. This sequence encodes CASSRRGADTQYF. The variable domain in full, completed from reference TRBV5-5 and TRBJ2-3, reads DAGVTQSPTHLIKTRGQQVTLRCSPISGHKSVSWYQQVLGQGPQFIFQYYEKEERGRGNFPDRFSARQFPNYSSELNVNALLLGDSALYLCASSRRGADTQYFGPGTRLTVL.

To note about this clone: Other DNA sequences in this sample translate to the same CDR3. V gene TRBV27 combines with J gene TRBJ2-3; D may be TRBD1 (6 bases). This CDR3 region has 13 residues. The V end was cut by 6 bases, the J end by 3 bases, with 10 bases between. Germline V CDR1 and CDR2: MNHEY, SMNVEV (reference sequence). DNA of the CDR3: TGTGCCAGCAGGCAAACAGGGACAGATACGCAGTATTTT. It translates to CASRQTGTDTQYF.

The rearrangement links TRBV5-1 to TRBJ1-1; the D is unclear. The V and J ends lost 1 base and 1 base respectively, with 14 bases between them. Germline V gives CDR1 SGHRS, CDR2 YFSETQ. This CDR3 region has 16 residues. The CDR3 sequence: CASSLSGSRGNTEAFF. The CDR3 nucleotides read TGCGCCAGCAGCTTGTCGGGGAGTCGGGGGAACACTGAAGCTTTCTTT. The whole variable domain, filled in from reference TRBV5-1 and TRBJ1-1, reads KAGVTQTPRYLIKTRGQQVTLSCSPISGHRSVSWYQQTPGQGLQFLFEYFSETQRNKGNFPGRFSGRQFSNSRSEMNVSTLELGDSALYLCASSLSGSRGNTEAFFGQGTRLTVV.

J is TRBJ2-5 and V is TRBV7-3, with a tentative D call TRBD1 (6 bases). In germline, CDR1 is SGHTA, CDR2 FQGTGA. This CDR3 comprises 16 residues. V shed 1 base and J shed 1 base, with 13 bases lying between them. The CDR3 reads CASSLISLGGQETQYF. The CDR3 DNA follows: TGTGCCAGCAGCTTAATTAGTTTAGGGGGCCAAGAGACCCAGTACTTC.

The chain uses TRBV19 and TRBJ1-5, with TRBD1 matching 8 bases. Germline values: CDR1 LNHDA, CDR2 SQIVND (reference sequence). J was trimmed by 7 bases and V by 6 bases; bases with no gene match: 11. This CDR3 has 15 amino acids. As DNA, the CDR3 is TGTGCCAGTAGAGTCCCAGGGGGCGGTGGACAGCCCCAGCATTTT. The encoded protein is CASRVPGGGGQPQHF.

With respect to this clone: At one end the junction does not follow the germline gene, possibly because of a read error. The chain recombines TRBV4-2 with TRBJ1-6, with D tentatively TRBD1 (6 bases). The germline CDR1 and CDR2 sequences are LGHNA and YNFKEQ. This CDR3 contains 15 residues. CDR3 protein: CASSQPDRNNSPPHF. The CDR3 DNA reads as TGTGCCAGCAGCCAACCGGACAGAAACAATTCACCCCCCCACTTT.

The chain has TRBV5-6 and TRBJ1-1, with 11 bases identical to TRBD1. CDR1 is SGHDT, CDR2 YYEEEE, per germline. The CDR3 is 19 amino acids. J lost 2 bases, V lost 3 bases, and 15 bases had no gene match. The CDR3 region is CASSSRTGGFEFGNTEAFF. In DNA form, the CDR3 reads TGTGCCAGCAGCTCCCGGACAGGGGGCTTCGAATTTGGAAACACTGAAGCTTTCTTT.

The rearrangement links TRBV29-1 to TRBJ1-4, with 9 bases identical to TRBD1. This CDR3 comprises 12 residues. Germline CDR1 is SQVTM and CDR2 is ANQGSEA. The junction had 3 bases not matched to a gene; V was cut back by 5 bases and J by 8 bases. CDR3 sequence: CSVWTGAEKLFF. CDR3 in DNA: TGCAGCGTTTGGACAGGGGCGGAAAAACTGTTTTTT.

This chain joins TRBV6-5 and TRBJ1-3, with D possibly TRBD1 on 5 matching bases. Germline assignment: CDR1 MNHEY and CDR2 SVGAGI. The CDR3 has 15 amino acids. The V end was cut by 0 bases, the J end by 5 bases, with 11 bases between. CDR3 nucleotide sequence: TGTGCCAGCAGTTACTCGCAGGGTCAGCGAAACACCATATATTTT. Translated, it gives CASSYSQGQRNTIYF.

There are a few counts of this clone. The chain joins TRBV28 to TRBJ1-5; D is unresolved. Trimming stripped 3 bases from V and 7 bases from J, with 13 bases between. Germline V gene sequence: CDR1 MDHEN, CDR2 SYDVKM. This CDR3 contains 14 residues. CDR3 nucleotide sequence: TGTGCCAGCAGTTTTCCGGGGTCGGAGCAGCCCCAGCATTTT. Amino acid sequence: CASSFPGSEQPQHF. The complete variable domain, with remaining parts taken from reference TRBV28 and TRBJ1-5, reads DVKVTQSSRYLVKRTGEKVFLECVQDMDHENMFWYRQDPGLGLRLIYFSYDVKMKEKGDIPEGYSVSREKKERFSLILESASTNQTSMYLCASSFPGSEQPQHFGDGTRLSIL.

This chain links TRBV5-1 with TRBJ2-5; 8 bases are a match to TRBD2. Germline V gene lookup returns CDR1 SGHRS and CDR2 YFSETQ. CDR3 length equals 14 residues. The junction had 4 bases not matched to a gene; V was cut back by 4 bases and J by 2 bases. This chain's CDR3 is CASSPGRGQETQYF. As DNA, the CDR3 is TGCGCCAGCAGCCCCGGGAGGGGGCAAGAGACCCAGTACTTC.

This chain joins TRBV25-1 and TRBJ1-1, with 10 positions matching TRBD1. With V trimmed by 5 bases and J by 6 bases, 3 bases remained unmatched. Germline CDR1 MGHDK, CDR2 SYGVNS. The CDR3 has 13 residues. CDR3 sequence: CASSRGTGAEAFF. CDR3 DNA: TGTGCCAGCAGTCGCGGGACAGGGGCTGAAGCTTTCTTT.

The CDR3 spells CASSYTQGNEQFF. The CDR3, as DNA: TGTGCCAGCAGTTATACACAGGGGAATGAGCAGTTCTTC. The rearrangement links TRBV6-6 to TRBJ2-1; 7 nucleotides agree with TRBD1. Germline V gene lookup returns CDR1 MNHNY and CDR2 SVGAGI (reference sequence). J lost 7 bases, V lost 3 bases, and 3 bases had no gene match. The CDR3 totals 13 residues.

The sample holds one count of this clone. The CDR3 sequence is CAWSGVDEQYF. CDR3 coding DNA: TGTGCCTGGAGCGGGGTCGACGAGCAGTACTTC. The chain links TRBV30 to TRBJ2-7, with a possible D match to TRBD2 (5 bases). CDR3 size: 11 residues. Deletions cut 3 bases from V and 5 bases from J, with 8 bases between. Germline CDR1 and CDR2: GTSNPN and SVGIG (reference sequence).